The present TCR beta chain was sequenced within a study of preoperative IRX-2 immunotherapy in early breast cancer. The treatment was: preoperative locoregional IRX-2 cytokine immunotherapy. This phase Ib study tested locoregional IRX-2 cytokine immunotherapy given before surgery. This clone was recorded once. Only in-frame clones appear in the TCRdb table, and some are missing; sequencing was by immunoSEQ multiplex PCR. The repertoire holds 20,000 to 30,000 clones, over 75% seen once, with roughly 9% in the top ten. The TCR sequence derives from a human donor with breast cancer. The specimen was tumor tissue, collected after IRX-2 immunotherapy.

In nucleotides, the CDR3 is TGTGCCAGCAGTTCCCCCTTTGAGGGGCTCGCCTCGAGTCAGCCCCAGCATTTT. Protein product: CASSSPFEGLASSQPQHF. The chain joins TRBV28 to TRBJ1-5; a possible D gene is TRBD1 (5 bases). In germline, CDR1 is MDHEN, CDR2 SYDVKM. CDR3 size: 18 residues. Trimming pared 4 bases from V and 6 bases from J, leaving 25 bases between.